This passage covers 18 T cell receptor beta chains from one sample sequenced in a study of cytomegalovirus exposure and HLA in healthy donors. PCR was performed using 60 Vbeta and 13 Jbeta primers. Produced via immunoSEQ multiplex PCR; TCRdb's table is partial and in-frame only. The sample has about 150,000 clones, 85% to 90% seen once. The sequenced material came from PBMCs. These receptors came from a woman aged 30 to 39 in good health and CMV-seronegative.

This chain's CDR3 is CASSLGQGQETQYF. CDR3 sequence (DNA): TGTGCCAGCAGCTTGGGACAGGGACAGGAGACCCAGTACTTC. The V gene is TRBV7-7, the J gene TRBJ2-5; 9 bases align to TRBD1. Germline V gene data show CDR1 as SSHAT and CDR2 as FNYEAQ (reference sequence). This CDR3 has 14 residues. V lost 3 bases, J lost 5 bases, and 4 bases stayed unmatched.

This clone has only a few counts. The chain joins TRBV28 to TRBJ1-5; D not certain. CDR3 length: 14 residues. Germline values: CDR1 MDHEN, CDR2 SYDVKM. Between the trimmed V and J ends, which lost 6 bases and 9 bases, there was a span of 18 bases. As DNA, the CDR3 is TGTGCCAGCAGCCCTGACGCAGCCTCAGGGCCCCAGCATTTT. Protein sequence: CASSPDAASGPQHF.

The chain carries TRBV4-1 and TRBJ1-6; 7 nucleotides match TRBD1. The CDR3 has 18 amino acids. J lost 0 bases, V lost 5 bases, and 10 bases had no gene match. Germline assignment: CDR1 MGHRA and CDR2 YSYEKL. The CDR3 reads CASSSGTAYSSYNSPLHF. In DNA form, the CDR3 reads TGCGCCAGCAGCTCCGGGACAGCGTATAGCTCCTATAATTCACCCCTCCACTTT.

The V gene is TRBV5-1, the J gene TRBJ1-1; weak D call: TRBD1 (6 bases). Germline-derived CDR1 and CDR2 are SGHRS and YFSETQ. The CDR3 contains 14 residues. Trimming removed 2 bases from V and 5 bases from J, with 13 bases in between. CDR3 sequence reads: CASSLQGAGTEAFF. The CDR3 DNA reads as TGCGCCAGCAGCTTACAGGGTGCTGGAACTGAAGCTTTCTTT.

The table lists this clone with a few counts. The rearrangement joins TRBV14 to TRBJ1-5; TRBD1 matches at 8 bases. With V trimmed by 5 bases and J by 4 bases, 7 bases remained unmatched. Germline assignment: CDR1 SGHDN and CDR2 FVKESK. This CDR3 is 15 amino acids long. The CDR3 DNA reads TGTGCCAGCAGCACCCGGGACAGGAGAAATCAGCCCCAGCATTTT. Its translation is CASSTRDRRNQPQHF.

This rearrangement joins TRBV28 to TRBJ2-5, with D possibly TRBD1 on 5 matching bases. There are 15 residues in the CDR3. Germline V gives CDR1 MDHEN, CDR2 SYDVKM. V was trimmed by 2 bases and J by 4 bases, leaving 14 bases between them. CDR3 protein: CASSLGSLRGETQYF. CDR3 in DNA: TGTGCCAGCAGTTTAGGTTCCCTTAGGGGAGAGACCCAGTACTTC.

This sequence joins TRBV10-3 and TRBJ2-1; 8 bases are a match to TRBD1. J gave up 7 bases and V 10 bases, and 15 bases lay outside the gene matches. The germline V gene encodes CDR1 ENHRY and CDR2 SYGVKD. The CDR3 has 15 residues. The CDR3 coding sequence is TGTGCCACCGGAGGCTGGGGACAGGTTCTTAATGAGCAGTTCTTC. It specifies CATGGWGQVLNEQFF.

CDR3 amino acids: CASSPGLAGGISTDTQYF. The CDR3 DNA reads TGCGCCAGCAGCCCGGGACTAGCGGGGGGGATAAGCACAGATACGCAGTATTTT. The chain has TRBV4-3 and TRBJ2-3; 16 nucleotides align to TRBD2. Germline trimming cut 4 bases from V and 0 bases from J; bases unmatched to any gene: 4. Germline V lookup: CDR1 LGHNA, CDR2 YSLEER. The CDR3 is 18 amino acids.

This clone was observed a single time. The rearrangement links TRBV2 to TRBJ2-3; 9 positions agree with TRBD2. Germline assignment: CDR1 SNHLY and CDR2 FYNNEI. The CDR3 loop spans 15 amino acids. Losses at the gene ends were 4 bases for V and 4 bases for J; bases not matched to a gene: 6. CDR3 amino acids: CASSGDSGSSDTQYF. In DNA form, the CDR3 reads TGTGCCAGCAGTGGCGATAGCGGGAGTTCAGATACGCAGTATTTT.

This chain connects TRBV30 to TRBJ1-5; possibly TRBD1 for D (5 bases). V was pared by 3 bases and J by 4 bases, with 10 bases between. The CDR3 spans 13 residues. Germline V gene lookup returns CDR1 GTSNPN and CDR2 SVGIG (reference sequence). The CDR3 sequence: CAWRGQDNQPQHF. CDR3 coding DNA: TGTGCCTGGAGGGGGCAGGATAATCAGCCCCAGCATTTT.

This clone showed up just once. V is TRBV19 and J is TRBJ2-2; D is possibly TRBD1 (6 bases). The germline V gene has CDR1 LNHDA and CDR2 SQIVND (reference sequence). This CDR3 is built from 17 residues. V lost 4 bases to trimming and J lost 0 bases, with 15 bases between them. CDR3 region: CASSNYREVANTGELFF. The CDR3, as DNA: TGTGCCAGTAGTAACTACAGGGAAGTGGCGAACACCGGGGAGCTGTTTTTT.

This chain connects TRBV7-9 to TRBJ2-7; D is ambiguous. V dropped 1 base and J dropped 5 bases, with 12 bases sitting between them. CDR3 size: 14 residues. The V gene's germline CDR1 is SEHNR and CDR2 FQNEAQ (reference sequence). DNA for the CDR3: TGTGCCAGCAGCTTAGACATGTCCCCAAACGAGCAGTACTTC. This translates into CASSLDMSPNEQYF. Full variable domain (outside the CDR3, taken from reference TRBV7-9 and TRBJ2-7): DTGVSQNPRHKITKRGQNVTFRCDPISEHNRLYWYRQTLGQGPEFLTYFQNEAQLEKSRLLSDRFSAERPKGSFSTLEIQRTEQGDSAMYLCASSLDMSPNEQYFGPGTRLTVT.

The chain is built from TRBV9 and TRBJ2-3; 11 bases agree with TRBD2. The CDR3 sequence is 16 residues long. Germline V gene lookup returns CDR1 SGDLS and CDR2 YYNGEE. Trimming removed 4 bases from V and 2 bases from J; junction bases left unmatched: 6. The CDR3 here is CASSQGTSGSTDTQYF. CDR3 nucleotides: TGTGCCAGCAGCCAAGGGACTAGCGGCTCCACAGATACGCAGTATTTT.

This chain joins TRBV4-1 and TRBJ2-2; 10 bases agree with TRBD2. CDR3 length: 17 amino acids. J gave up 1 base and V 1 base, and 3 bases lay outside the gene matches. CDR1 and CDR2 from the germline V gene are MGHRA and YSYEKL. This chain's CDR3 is CASSQALAGVNTGELFF. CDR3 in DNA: TGCGCCAGCAGCCAAGCGCTAGCGGGGGTGAACACCGGGGAGCTGTTTTTT.

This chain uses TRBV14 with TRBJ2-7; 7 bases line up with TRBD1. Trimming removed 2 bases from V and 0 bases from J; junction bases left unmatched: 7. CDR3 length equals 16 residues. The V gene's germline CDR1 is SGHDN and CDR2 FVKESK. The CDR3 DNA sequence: TGTGCCAGCAGCCAACCCGGGACAGCGAGCTCCTACGAGCAGTACTTC. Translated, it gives CASSQPGTASSYEQYF.

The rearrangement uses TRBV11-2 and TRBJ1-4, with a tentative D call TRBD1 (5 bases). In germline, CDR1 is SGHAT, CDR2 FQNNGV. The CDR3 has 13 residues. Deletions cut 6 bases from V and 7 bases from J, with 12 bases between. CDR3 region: CASRGLGGEKLFF. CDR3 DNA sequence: TGTGCCAGCAGGGGGCTCGGGGGTGAAAAACTGTTTTTT. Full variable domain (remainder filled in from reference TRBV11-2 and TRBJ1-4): EAGVAQSPRYKIIEKRQSVAFWCNPISGHATLYWYQQILGQGPKLLIQFQNNGVVDDSQLPKDRFSAERLKGVDSTLKIQPAKLEDSAVYLCASRGLGGEKLFFGSGTQLSVL.

The CDR3 spells CASSWGQSYGYTF. CDR3 nucleotide sequence: TGTGCCAGTAGTTGGGGACAGAGCTATGGCTACACCTTC. V gene TRBV19 combines with J gene TRBJ1-2, with 7 bases identical to TRBD1. The CDR3 spans 13 residues. The V and J ends lost 5 bases and 4 bases, in that order; junction bases with no gene match: 4. Germline CDR1 is LNHDA and CDR2 is SQIVND (reference sequence).

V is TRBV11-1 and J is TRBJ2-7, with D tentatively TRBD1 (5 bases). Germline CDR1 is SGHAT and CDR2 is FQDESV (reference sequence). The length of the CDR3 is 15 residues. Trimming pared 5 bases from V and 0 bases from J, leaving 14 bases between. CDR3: CASSVEGVASYEQYF. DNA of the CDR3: TGTGCCAGCAGCGTGGAAGGGGTTGCCTCCTACGAGCAGTACTTC.